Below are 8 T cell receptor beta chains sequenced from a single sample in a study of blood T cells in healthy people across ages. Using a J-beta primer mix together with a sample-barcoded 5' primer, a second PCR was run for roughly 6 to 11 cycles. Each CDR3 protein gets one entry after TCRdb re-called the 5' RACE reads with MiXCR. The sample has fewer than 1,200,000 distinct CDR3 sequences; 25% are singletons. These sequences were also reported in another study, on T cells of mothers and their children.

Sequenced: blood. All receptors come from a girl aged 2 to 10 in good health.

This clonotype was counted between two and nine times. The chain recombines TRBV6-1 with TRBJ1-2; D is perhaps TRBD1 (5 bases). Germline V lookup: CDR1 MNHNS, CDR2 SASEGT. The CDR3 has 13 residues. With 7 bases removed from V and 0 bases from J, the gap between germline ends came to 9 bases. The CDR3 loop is CASKGVANYGYTF. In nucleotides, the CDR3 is TGTGCCAGCAAAGGGGTGGCTAACTATGGCTACACCTTC.

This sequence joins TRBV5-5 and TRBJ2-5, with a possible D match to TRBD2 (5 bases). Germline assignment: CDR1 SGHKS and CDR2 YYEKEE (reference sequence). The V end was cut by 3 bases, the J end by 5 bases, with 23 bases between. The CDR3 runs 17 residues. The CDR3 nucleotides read TGTGCCAGCAGCTCCCAGTTACCATCGGGGATGAGGGAGACCCAGTACTTC. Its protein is CASSSQLPSGMRETQYF.

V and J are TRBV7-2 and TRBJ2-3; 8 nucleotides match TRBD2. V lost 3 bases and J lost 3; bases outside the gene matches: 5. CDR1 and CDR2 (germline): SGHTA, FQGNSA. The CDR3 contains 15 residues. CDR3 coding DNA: TGTGCCAGCAGCTTGTGGACTAGCCGAACAGATACGCAGTATTTT. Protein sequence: CASSLWTSRTDTQYF.

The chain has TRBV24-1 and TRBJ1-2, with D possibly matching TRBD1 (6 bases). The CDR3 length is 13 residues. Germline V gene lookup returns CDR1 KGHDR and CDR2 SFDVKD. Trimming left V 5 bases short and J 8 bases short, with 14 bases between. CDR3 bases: TGTGCCACCAGTGGGGGACAACGTCAAGGCTACACCTTC. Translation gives CATSGGQRQGYTF.

The CDR3 sequence is CASSLPRETEAFF. CDR3 coding DNA: TGTGCCAGCAGCTTGCCCAGAGAGACTGAAGCTTTCTTT. The rearrangement links TRBV5-5 to TRBJ1-1; D not certain. The V end was cut by 1 base, the J end by 5 bases, with 9 bases between. The CDR3 sequence is 13 residues long. Germline V gene data show CDR1 as SGHKS and CDR2 as YYEKEE (reference sequence).

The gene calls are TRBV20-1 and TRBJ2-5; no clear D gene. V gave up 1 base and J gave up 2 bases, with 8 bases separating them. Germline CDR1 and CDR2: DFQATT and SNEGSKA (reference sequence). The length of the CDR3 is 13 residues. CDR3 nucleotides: TGCAGTGCTAGAGCCGCTTTACAAGAGACCCAGTACTTC. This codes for CSARAALQETQYF.

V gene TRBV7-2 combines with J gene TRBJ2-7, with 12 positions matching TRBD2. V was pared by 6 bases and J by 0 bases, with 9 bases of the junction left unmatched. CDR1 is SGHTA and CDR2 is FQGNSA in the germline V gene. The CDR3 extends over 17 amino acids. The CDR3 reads CASRPDLAGGFSYEQYF. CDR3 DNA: TGTGCCAGCAGACCGGATCTAGCGGGAGGGTTCTCCTACGAGCAGTACTTC.

CDR3: CSGRTGDYGYTF. The DNA for the CDR3 is TGCAGCGGACGGACAGGGGATTATGGCTACACCTTC. The rearrangement joins TRBV29-1 to TRBJ1-2; TRBD1 aligns across 9 bases. Unmatched junction bases numbered 5, after V lost 7 bases and J lost 5 bases. Germline CDR1 and CDR2: SQVTM and ANQGSEA. The CDR3 length is 12 residues.